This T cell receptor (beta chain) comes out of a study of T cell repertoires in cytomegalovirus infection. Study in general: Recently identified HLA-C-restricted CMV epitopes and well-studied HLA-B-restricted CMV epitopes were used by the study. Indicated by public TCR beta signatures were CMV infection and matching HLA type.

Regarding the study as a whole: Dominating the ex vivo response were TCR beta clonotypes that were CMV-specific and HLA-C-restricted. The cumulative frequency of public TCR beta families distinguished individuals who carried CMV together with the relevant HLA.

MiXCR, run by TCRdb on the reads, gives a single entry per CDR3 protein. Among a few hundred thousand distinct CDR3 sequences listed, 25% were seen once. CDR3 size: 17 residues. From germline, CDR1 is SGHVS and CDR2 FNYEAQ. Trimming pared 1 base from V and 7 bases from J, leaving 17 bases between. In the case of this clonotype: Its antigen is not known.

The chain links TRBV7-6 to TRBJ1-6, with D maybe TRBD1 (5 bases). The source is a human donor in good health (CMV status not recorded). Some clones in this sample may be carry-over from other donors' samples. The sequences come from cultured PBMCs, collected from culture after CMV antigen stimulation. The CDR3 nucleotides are TGTGCCAGCAGCTTAGTGCCCCCGGCAGACAGCAATTCACCCCTCCACTTT. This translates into CASSLVPPADSNSPLHF. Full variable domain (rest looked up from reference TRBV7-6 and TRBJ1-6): GAGVSQSPRYKVTKRGQDVALRCDPISGHVSLYWYRQALGQGPEFLTYFNYEAQQDKSGLPNDRFSAERPEGSISTLTIQRTEQRDSAMYRCASSLVPPADSNSPLHFGNGTRLTVT.